The source of this T cell receptor beta chain is a study of molecular identifiers for immune sequencing clone quantification. Researchers sorted naive CD8 T cells as cells that were CD8+CD4-CCR7+CD45RA+. This clonotype was seen ten or more times. The CDR3 is made up of 14 amino acids. Trimming took 4 bases from V and 3 from J; bases not matched to a gene: 3. Looked up from germline, CDR1 is MGHRA and CDR2 is YSYEKL. Using its own MiXCR run on the PCR reads, TCRdb lists one record per CDR3 protein. This table holds around 70,000 distinct CDR3 sequences, less than 20% found once. The specimen was naive CD8+ T cells from blood, with Jurkat cell RNA spiked in. Indicated subset: FACS-sorted CD8+CD4-CCR7+CD45RA+ naive T cells. The sequence was obtained from a human donor in good health. Some libraries in this study had Jurkat cell RNA spiked in. The chain joins TRBV4-1 to TRBJ2-3, with TRBD1 matching over 8 bases. As DNA, the CDR3 is TGCGCCAGCAGCCTTGGACAGGGTACAGATACGCAGTATTTT. Translating gives CASSLGQGTDTQYF.